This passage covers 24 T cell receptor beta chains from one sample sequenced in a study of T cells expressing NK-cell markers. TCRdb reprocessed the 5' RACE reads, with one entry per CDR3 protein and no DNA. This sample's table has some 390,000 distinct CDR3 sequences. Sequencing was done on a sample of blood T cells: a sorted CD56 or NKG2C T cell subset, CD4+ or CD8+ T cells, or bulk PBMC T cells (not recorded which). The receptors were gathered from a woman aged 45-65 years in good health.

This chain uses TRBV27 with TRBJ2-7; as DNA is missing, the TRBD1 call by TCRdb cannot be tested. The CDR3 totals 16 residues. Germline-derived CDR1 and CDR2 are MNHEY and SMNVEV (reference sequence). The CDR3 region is CASSLSGTGFVYEQYF.

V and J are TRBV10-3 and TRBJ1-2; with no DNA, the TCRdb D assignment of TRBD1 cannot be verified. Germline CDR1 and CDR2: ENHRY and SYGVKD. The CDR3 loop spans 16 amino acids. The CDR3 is CAITRGQERLNYGYTF.

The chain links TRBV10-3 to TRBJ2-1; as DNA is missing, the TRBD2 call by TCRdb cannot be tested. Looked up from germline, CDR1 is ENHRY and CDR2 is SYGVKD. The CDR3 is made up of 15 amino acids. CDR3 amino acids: CAIRLAGGSYNEQFF.

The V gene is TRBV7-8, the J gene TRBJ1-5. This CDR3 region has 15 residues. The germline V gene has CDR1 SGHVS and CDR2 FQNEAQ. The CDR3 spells CASSLSLRNNQPQHF.

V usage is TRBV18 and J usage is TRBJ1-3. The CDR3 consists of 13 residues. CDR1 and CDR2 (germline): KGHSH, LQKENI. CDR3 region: CASSPLRENTIYF.

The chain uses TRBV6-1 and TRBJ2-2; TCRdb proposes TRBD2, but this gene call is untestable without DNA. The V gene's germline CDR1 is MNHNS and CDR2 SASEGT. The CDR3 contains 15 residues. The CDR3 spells CASSETSGTTGELFF.

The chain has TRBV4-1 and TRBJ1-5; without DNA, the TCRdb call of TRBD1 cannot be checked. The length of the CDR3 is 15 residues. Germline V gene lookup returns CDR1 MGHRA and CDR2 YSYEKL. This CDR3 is CASSQESGLNQPQHF.

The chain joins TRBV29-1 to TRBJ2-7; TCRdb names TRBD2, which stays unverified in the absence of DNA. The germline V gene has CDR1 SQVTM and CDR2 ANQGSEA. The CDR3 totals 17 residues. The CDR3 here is CSIPYWWQGLARREQYF.

The CDR3 spells CASSQSPGPSGELFF. V usage is TRBV4-2 and J usage is TRBJ2-2; TCRdb lists TRBD1, though no DNA is available to test this call. CDR1 and CDR2 (germline): LGHNA, YNFKEQ. CDR3 size: 15 residues.

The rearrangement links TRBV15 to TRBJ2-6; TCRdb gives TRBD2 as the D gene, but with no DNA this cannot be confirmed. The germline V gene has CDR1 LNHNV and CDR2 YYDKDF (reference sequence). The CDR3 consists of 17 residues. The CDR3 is CATSHGGPGSGANVLTF. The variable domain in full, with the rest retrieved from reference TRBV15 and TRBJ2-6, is DAMVIQNPRYQVTQFGKPVTLSCSQTLNHNVMYWYQQKSSQAPKLLFHYYDKDFNNEADTPDNFQSRRPNTSFCFLDIRSPGLGDTAMYLCATSHGGPGSGANVLTFGAGSRLTVL.

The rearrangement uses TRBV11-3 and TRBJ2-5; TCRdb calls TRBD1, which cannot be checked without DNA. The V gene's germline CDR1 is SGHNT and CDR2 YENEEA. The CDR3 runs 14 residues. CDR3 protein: CASSPGGYEETQYF.

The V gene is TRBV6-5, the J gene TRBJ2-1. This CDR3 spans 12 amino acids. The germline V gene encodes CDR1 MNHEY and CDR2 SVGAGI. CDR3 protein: CASSSTQNEQFF.

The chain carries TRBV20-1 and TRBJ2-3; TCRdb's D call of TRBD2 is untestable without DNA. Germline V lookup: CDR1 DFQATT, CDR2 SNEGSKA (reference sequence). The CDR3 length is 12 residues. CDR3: CSASPLGNTQYF.

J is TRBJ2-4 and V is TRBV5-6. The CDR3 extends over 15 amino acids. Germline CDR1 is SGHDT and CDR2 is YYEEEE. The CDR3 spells CASSDSWEGKNIQYF.

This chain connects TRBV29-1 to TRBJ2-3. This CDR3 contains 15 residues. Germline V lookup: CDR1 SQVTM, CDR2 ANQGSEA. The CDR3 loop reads CSVEDRRTSTDTQYF.

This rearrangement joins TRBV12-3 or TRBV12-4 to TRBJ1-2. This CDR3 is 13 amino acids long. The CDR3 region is CASSLPLGYGYTF.

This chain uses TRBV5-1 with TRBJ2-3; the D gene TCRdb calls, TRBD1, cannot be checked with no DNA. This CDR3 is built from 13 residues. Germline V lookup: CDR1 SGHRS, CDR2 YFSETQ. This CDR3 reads CASSRGRTDTQYF.

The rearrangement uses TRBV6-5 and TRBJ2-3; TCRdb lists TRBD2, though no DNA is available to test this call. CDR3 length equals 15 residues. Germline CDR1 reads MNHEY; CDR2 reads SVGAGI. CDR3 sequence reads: CASRQDSSLTDTQYF.

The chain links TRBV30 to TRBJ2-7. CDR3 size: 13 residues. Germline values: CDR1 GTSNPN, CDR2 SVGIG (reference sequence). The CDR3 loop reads CAWSQYRGGEQYF.

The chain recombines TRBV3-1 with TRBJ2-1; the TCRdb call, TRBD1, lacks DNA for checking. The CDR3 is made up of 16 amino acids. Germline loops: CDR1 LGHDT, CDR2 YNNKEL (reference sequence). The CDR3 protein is CASSQGTPSSYNEQFF.

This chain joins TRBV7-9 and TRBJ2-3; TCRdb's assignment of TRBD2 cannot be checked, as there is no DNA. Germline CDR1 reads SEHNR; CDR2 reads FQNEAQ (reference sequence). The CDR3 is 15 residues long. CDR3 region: CASIRPSVSTDTQYF. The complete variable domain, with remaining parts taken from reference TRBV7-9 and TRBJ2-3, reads DTGVSQNPRHKITKRGQNVTFRCDPISEHNRLYWYRQTLGQGPEFLTYFQNEAQLEKSRLLSDRFSAERPKGSFSTLEIQRTEQGDSAMYLCASIRPSVSTDTQYFGPGTRLTVL.

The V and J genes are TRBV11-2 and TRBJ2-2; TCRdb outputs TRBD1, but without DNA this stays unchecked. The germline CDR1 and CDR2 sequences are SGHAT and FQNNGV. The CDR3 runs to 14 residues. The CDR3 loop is CASSLVPGGGELFF.

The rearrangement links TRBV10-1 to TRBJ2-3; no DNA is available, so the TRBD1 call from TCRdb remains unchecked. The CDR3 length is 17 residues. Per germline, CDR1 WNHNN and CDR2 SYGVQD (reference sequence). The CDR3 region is CASSDPGGQGSTDTQYF.

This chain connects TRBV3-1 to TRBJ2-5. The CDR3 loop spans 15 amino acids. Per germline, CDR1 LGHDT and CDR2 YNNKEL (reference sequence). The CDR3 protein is CASSQDGRDQETQYF.